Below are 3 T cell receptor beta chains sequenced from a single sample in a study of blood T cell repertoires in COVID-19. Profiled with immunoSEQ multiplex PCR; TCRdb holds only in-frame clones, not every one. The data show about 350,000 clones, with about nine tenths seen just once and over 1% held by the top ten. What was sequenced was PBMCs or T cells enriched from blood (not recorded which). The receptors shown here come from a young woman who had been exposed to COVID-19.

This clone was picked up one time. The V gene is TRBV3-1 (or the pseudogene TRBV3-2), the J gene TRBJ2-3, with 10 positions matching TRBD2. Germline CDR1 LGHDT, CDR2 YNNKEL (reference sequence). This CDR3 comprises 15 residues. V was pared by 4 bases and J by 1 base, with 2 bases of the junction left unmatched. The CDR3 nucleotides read TGTGCCAGCAGCCCCAGCGGGAGGGGCACAGATACGCAGTATTTT. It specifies CASSPSGRGTDTQYF.

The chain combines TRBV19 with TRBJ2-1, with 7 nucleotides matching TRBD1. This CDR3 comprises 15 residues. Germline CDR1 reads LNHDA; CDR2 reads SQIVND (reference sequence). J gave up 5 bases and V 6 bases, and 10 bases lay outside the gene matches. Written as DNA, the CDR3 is TGTGCCAGTAGCCTGGTGGACAGGTCGAACAATGAGCAGTTCTTC. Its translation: CASSLVDRSNNEQFF.

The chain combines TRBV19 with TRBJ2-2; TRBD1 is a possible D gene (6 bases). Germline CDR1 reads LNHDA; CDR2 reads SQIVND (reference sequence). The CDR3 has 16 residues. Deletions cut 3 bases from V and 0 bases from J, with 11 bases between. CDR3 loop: CASSIIGQPNTGELFF. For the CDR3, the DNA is TGTGCCAGTAGTATTATAGGACAGCCGAACACCGGGGAGCTGTTTTTT.